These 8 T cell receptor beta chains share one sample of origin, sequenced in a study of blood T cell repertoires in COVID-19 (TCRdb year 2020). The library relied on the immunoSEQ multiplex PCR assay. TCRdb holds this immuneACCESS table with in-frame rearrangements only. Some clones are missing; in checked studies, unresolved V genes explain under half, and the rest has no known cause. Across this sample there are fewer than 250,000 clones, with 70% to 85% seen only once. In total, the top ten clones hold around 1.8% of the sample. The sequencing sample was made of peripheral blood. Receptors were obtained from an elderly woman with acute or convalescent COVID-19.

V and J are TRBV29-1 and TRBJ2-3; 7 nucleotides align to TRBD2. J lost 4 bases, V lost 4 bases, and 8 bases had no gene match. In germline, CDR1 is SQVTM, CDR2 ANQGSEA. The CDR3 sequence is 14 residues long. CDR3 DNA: TGCAGCGTTGGACAAGCGGGACTCTCAGATACGCAGTATTTT. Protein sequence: CSVGQAGLSDTQYF.

The chain's CDR3 is CASSLAPGGKETQYF. CDR3 nucleotide sequence: TGCGCCAGCAGCTTGGCCCCAGGGGGCAAAGAGACCCAGTACTTC. The chain recombines TRBV5-1 with TRBJ2-5; TRBD1 matches at 8 bases. The J segment lost 3 bases and the V segment lost 0 bases, leaving 4 bases of the junction unmatched. Looked up from germline, CDR1 is SGHRS and CDR2 is YFSETQ. The CDR3 loop spans 15 amino acids.

The CDR3 reads CASSQGGNGYTF. In DNA form, the CDR3 reads TGTGCCAGCAGCCAAGGAGGGAACGGCTACACCTTC. V usage is TRBV3-1 (or the pseudogene TRBV3-2) and J usage is TRBJ1-2; D uncertain. This CDR3 is 12 amino acids long. Per germline, CDR1 LGHDT and CDR2 YNNKEL (reference sequence). V lost 1 base and J lost 8, with 8 bases in between.

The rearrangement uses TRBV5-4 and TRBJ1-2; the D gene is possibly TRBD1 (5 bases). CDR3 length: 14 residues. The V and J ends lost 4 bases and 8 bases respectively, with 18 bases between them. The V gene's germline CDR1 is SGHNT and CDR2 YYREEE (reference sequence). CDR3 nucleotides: TGTGCCAGCAGCCCGACGCCCAGGGCGCCGGGCTACACCTTC. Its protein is CASSPTPRAPGYTF.

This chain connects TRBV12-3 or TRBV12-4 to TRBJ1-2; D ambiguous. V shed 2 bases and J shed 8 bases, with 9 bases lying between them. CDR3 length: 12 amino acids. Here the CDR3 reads CASSLQRGGYTF. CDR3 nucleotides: TGTGCCAGCAGTTTACAAAGAGGGGGCTACACCTTC.

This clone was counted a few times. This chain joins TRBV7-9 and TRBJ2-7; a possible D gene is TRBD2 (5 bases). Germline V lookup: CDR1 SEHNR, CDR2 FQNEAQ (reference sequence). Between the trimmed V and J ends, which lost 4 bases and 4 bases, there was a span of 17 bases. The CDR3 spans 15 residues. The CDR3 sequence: CASSYGLAEPYEQYF. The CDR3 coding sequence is TGTGCCAGCAGCTACGGACTCGCGGAGCCTTACGAGCAGTACTTC.

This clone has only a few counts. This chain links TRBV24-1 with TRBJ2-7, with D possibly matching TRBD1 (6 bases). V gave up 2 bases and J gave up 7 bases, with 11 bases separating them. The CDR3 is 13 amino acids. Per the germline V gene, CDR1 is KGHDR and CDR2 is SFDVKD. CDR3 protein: CATSDWDTWEQYF. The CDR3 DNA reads TGTGCCACCAGTGATTGGGACACGTGGGAGCAGTACTTC.

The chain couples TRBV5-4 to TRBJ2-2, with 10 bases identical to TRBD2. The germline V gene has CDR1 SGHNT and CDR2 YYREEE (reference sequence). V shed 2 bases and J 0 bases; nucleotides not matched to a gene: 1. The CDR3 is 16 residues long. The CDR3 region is CASSFLAGANTGELFF. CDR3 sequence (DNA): TGTGCCAGCAGCTTTCTAGCGGGGGCGAACACCGGGGAGCTGTTTTTT.